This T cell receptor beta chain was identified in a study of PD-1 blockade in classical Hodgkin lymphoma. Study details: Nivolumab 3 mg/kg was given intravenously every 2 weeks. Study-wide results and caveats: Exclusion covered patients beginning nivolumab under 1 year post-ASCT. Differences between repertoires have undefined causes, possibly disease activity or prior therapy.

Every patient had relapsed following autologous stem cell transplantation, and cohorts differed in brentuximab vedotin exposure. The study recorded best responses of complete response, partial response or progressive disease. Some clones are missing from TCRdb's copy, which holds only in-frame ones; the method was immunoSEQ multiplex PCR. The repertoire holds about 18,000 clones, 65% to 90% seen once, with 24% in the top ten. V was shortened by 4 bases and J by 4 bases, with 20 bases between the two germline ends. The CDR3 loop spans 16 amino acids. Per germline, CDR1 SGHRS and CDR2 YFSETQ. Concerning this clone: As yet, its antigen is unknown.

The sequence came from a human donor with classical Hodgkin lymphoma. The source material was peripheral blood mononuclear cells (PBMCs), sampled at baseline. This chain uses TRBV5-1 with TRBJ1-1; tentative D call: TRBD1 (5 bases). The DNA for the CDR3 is TGCGCCAGCAGCACGGCGTATACAGGAGGGGTCACTGAAGCTTTCTTT. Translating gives CASSTAYTGGVTEAFF.